This is a list of T cell receptor beta chains from one sample in a study of molecular identifiers for immune sequencing clone quantification. TCRdb re-called the PCR reads with MiXCR, one entry per CDR3 protein. Of 90,000 to 120,000 distinct CDR3 sequences in the sample, over 30% were seen once. Sequenced input: naive CD8+ T cells from blood, with Jurkat cell RNA spiked in. These receptors were collected from a human donor in good health. Some libraries in this study had Jurkat cell RNA spiked in. The CDR3 runs from the conserved cysteine through the conserved F or W. The D gene is left open where the match is weak. For some rows the clone size is stated as once, few or many, or as a class when expanded; others skip it.

size: once
J: TRBJ2-3
D: -
V: TRBV28
length: 15
DNA: TGTGCCAGCAGTTCTTTTATCTTGGGGACAGATACGCAGTATTTT
CDR3: CASSSFILGTDTQYF

size: many
J: TRBJ2-2
D: -
V: TRBV29-1
length: 14
DNA: TGCAGCGTTGCAGGGGTGGATAGGGAGGGGGAGCTGTTTTTT
CDR3: CSVAGVDREGELFF

size: few
J: TRBJ1-5
D: -
V: TRBV19
length: 13
DNA: TGTGCCAGTAGTCTCTCCCCGGGGCAGCCCCAGCATTTT
CDR3: CASSLSPGQPQHF

size: few
J: TRBJ1-2
D: -
V: TRBV12-3/TRBV12-4
length: 13
DNA: TGTGCCAGCAGTCCGGGACAAGCATATGGCTACACCTTC
CDR3: CASSPGQAYGYTF

size: -
J: TRBJ2-7
D: TRBD1
V: TRBV11-3
length: 16
DNA: TGTGCCAGCAGCTCTCTCGACAGGGGGCGAGAGAGCGAGCAGTACTTC
CDR3: CASSSLDRGRESEQYF

size: many
J: TRBJ2-7
D: -
V: TRBV7-9
length: 11
DNA: TGTGCCAGCAGCTCCCAGTACGAGCAGTACTTC
CDR3: CASSSQYEQYF

size: few
J: TRBJ2-3
D: TRBD2
V: TRBV5-6
length: 17
DNA: TGTGCCAGCAGCGGAATAGCGGGAGCCTTTGTCACAGATACGCAGTATTTT
CDR3: CASSGIAGAFVTDTQYF

size: few
J: TRBJ1-5
D: -
V: TRBV13
length: 18
DNA: TGTGCCAGCAGCTTGCGGGGATGGTGGGGAAGTGGAAATCAGCCCCAGCATTTT
CDR3: CASSLRGWWGSGNQPQHF

size: many
J: TRBJ2-5
D: TRBD1
V: TRBV5-6
length: 14
DNA: TGTGCCAGCAGCTGGACAGGGGTAGGGGAGACCCAGTACTTC
CDR3: CASSWTGVGETQYF

size: few
J: TRBJ2-7
D: -
V: TRBV20-1
length: 13
DNA: TGCAGTGCTAGAGGGGTCATTACCTACGAGCAGTACTTC
CDR3: CSARGVITYEQYF

size: -
J: TRBJ1-5
D: -
V: TRBV7-9
length: 14
DNA: TGTGCCAGCAGCTTGGACAGCCACGGACAGCCCCAGCATTTT
CDR3: CASSLDSHGQPQHF

size: few
J: TRBJ1-6
D: TRBD1
V: TRBV4-2
length: 15
DNA: TGTGCCAGCAGCCCCAGGACAGGGGACAATTCACCCCTCCACTTT
CDR3: CASSPRTGDNSPLHF

size: -
J: TRBJ2-3
D: TRBD2
V: TRBV12-3/TRBV12-4
length: 15
DNA: TGTGCCAGCAGTAGACCGGGAGGACGCACAGATACGCAGTATTTT
CDR3: CASSRPGGRTDTQYF

size: -
J: TRBJ2-7
D: TRBD2
V: TRBV7-2
length: 17
DNA: TGTGCCAGCAGCTTAACGGCGAGGCGGGAGTATTTCTACGAGCAGTACTTC
CDR3: CASSLTARREYFYEQYF

size: -
J: TRBJ1-4
D: -
V: TRBV29-1
length: 11
DNA: TGCAGCGTTGTGGACGGCCCTATTGTGTTTTTT
CDR3: CSVVDGPIVFF

size: -
J: TRBJ2-1
D: TRBD2
V: TRBV12-3/TRBV12-4
length: 17
DNA: TGTGCCAGCAGTTTTCCTAGCGGCCTGAGCTCCTACAATGAGCAGTTCTTC
CDR3: CASSFPSGLSSYNEQFF

size: many
J: TRBJ1-1
D: -
V: TRBV19
length: 13
DNA: TGTGCCAGTAAGGGGGGGATGAACACTGAAGCTTTCTTT
CDR3: CASKGGMNTEAFF

size: -
J: TRBJ2-2
D: -
V: TRBV27
length: 15
DNA: TGTGCCAGCAGTTTATCACGGGGAGCCTCCGGGGAGCTGTTTTTT
CDR3: CASSLSRGASGELFF

size: few
J: TRBJ2-1
D: -
V: TRBV27
length: 12
DNA: TGTGCCAGCAGTTTTCGGGGCGATGAGCAGTTCTTC
CDR3: CASSFRGDEQFF

size: many
J: TRBJ2-1
D: -
V: TRBV12-3/TRBV12-4
length: 13
DNA: TGTGCCAGCAGATGGTCTAGCTGGAATGAGCAGTTCTTC
CDR3: CASRWSSWNEQFF

size: few
J: TRBJ2-2
D: TRBD1
V: TRBV4-2
length: 19
DNA: TGTGCCAGCAGCCAAGTATTTAACTTCGGGACAGCGAACACCGGGGAGCTGTTTTTT
CDR3: CASSQVFNFGTANTGELFF

size: -
J: TRBJ1-2
D: -
V: TRBV7-9
length: 16
DNA: TGTGCCAGCAGCCGAACACCGACAGCCACTAACTATGGCTACCCCTTC
CDR3: CASSRTPTATNYGYPF

size: -
J: TRBJ2-6
D: TRBD2
V: TRBV7-9
length: 19
DNA: TGTGCCAGCAGCTATAGACCGGGACTACCTCTCTCTGGGGCCGACGTCCTGACTTTC
CDR3: CASSYRPGLPLSGADVLTF

size: -
J: TRBJ1-5
D: -
V: TRBV5-7
length: 14
DNA: TGTGCCAGCAGCTTGGCCTCGGGGGTTCAGCCCCAGCATTTT
CDR3: CASSLASGVQPQHF

size: -
J: TRBJ1-5
D: -
V: TRBV6-2/TRBV6-3
length: 14
DNA: TGTGCCAGCAGTTCAGGGGCGCTCAATCAGCCCCAGCATTTT
CDR3: CASSSGALNQPQHF